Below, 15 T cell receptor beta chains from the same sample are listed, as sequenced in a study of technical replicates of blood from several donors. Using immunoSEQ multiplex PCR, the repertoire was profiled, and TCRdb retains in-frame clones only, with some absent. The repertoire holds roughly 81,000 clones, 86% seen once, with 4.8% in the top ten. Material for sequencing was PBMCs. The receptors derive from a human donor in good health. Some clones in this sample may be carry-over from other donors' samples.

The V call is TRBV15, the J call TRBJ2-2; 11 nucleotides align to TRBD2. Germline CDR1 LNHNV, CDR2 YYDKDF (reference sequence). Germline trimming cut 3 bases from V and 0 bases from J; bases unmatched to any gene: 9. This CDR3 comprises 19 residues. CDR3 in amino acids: CATSRGLAVHDTNTGELFF. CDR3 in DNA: TGTGCCACCAGCAGGGGACTAGCGGTTCACGATACGAACACCGGGGAGCTGTTTTTT.

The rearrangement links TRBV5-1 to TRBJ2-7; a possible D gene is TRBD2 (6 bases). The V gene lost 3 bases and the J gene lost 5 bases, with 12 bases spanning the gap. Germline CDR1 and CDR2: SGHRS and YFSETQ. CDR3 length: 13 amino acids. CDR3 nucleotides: TGCGCCAGCAGCTGGAGGGGTCTAAACGAGCAGTACTTC. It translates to CASSWRGLNEQYF.

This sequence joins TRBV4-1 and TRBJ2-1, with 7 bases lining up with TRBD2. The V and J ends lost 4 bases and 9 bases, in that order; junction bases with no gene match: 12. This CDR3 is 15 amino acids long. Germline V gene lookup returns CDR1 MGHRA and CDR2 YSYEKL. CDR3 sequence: CASSLGNGGGFEQFF. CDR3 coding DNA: TGCGCCAGCAGCCTAGGTAATGGGGGAGGGTTTGAGCAGTTCTTC.

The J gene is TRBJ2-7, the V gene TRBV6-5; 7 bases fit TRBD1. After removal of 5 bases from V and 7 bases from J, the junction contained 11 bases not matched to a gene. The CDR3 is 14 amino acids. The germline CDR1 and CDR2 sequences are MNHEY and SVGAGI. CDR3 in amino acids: CASSHRGEAVEQYF. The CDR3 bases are TGTGCCAGCAGTCACAGGGGCGAGGCGGTAGAGCAGTACTTC.

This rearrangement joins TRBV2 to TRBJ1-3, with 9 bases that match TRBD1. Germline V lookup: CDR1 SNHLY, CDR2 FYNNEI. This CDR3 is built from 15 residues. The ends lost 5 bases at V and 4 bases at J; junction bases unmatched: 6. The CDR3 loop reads CASSSSGQGGNTIYF. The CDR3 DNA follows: TGTGCCAGCAGTTCCTCAGGACAGGGGGGAAACACCATATATTTT.

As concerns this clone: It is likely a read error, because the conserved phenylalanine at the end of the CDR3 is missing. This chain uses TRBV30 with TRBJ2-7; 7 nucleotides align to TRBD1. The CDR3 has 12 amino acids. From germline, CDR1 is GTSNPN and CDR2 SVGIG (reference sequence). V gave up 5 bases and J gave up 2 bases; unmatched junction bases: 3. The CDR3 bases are TGTGCCTGGGGGACAGCAGCCTACGAGCAGTACCTC. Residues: CAWGTAAYEQYL.

The CDR3 here is CASSESGIYGYTF. For the CDR3, the DNA is TGTGCCAGCAGTGAATCCGGTATCTATGGCTACACCTTC. The chain links TRBV2 to TRBJ1-2; no reliable D call. Germline V CDR1 and CDR2: SNHLY, FYNNEI. The V and J ends lost 2 bases and 4 bases respectively, with 8 bases between them. The CDR3 contains 13 residues.

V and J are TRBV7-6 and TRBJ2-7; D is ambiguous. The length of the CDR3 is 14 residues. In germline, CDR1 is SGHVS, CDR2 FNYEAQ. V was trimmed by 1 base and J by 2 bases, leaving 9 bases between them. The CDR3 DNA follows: TGTGCCAGCAGCTTAGATCCAGGCACCTACGAGCAGTACTTC. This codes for CASSLDPGTYEQYF.

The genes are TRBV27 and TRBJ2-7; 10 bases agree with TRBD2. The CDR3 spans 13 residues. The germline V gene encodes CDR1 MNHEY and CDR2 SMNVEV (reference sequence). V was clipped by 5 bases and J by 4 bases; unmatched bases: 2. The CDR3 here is CASSLSGRYEQYF. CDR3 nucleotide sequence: TGTGCCAGCAGTCTTAGCGGGAGGTACGAGCAGTACTTC.

This CDR3 is CASSARSYQETQYF. CDR3 nucleotides: TGTGCCAGCAGCGCCCGGAGTTACCAAGAGACCCAGTACTTC. The chain links TRBV11-2 to TRBJ2-5; D gene unclear. CDR3 length: 14 residues. The germline V gene has CDR1 SGHAT and CDR2 FQNNGV. Trimming stripped 5 bases from V and 0 bases from J, with 10 bases between.

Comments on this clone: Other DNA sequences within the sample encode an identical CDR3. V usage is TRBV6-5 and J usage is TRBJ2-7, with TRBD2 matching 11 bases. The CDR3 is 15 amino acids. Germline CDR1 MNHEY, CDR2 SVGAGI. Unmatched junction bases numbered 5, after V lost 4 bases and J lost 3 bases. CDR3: CASSSLAGGDYEQYF. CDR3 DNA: TGTGCCAGCAGTTCCCTAGCGGGGGGCGACTACGAGCAGTACTTC.

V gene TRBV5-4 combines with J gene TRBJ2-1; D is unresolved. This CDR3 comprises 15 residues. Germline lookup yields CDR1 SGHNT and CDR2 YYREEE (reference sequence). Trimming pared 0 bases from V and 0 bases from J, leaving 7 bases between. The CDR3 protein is CASSLGGSSYNEQFF. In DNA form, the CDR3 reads TGTGCCAGCAGCTTGGGCGGCAGCTCCTACAATGAGCAGTTCTTC.

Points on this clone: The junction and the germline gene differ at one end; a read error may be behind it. The DNA for the CDR3 is TGTGCCAGCAGTTCACTTACCGGGACAGATAGGATAGGTTTC. It yields the protein CASSSLTGTDRIGF. The chain has TRBV2 and TRBJ2-7; 7 positions match TRBD1. The CDR3 is made up of 14 amino acids. CDR1 and CDR2 (germline): SNHLY, FYNNEI.

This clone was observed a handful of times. This chain's CDR3 is CASSVGGTGSNQPQHF. CDR3 in DNA: TGTGCCAGCAGTGTGGGGGGTACCGGGAGCAATCAGCCCCAGCATTTT. The chain employs TRBV6-1 and TRBJ1-5; weak D call: TRBD1 (5 bases). The germline CDR1 and CDR2 sequences are MNHNS and SASEGT. The CDR3 totals 16 residues. Trimming took off 4 bases at V and 1 base at J, with 14 bases between the two ends.

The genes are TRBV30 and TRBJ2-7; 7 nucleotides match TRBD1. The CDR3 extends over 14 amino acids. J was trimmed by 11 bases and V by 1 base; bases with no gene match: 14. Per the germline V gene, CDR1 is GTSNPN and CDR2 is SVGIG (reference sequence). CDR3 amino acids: CAWSDRDRQRLEYF. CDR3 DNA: TGTGCCTGGAGTGATCGGGACAGACAGCGACTGGAGTACTTC.